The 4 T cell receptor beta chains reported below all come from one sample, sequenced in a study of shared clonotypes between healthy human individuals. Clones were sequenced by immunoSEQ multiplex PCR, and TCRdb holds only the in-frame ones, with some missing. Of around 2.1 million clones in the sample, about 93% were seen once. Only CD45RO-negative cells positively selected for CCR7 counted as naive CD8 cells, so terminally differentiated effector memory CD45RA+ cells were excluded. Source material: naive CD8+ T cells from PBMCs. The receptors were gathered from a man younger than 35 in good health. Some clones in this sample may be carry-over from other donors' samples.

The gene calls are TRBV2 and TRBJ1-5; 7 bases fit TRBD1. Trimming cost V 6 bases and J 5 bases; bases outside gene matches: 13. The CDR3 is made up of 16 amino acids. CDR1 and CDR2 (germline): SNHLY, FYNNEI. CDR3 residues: CASSPLGTVIDQPQHF. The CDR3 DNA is TGTGCCAGCAGCCCACTCGGGACAGTAATCGATCAGCCCCAGCATTTT.

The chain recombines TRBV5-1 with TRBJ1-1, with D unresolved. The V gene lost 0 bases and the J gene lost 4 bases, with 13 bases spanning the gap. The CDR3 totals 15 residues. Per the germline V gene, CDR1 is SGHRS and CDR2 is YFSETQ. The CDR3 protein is CASSLAAGVRTEAFF. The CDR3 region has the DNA TGCGCCAGCAGCTTGGCGGCCGGGGTACGCACTGAAGCTTTCTTT.

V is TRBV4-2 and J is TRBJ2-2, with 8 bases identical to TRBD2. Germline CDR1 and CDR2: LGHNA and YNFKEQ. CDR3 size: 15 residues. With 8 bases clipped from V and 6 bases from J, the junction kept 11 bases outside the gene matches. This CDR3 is CASGVETSDSGELFF. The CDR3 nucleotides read TGTGCCAGCGGGGTTGAGACTAGCGATTCCGGGGAGCTGTTTTTT.

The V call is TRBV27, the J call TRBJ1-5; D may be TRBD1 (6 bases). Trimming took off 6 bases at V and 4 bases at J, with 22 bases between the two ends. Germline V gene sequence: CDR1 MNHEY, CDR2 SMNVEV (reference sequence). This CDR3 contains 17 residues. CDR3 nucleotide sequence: TGTGCCAGCAGGGCGGAGGGGGTGGGTAGTCTGAATCAGCCCCAGCATTTT. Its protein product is CASRAEGVGSLNQPQHF.